This record covers a single TCR beta chain. This clonotype was detected ten times or more. No antigen is known for it. Base qualities are not at hand, and no much larger clone is one base apart. The approximately 41 donors, aged roughly 6 to 90 years, were systemically healthy Caucasian individuals from Russia. Each donor gave roughly 9.5 milliliters of peripheral blood, collected into EDTA-treated Vacutainer tubes. PBMCs were isolated by Ficoll-Paque density-gradient centrifugation, with at least 6 million obtained per sample. Total RNA, at least 5 micrograms per sample, was extracted from PBMCs with Trizol reagent. The percentages of naive CD45RAhigh/CD27high T cells were determined by flow cytometry on a PBMC aliquot from every donor. The sample is drawn from a study of blood T cells in healthy people across ages (dated by TCRdb to between 2015 and 2017). Regarding the complete study: In model experiments, template switching captured about one uniquely barcoded TCR beta cDNA molecule for every two T cells. Age-related changes in TCR beta repertoire diversity were measured in the study by deep sequencing normalized with unique cDNA molecular identifiers. Donors were grouped into four age groups: young (average approximately 15 years), middle-aged (around 39), aged (around 60) and long-lived (just over 80). For two donors (one aged 18 to 29 and one aged 80 or older), the study analyzed two additional independent replicas of 1 million unique cDNA reads from the same blood draw. What the study reported, not specific to this receptor: A strong correlation was found between observed TCR beta diversity and the percentage of naive T cells measured by flow cytometry. As age increased, observed TCR beta diversity per million T cells dropped in a roughly linear way, and a significant reduction was already evident by age about 40. Compared with the aged group, more naive CD4+ T cells, fewer expanded clones and increased TCR diversity were shown by the long-lived group, suggesting age selection. Conclusive comparison of naive and antigen-experienced compartments was prevented by the profiling of bulk unsorted PBMCs. The CMV infection status of donors was not known, potentially confounding age-related changes in expanded clonotypes. Estimates of total diversity based on one million sequenced T cells were considered lower bounds and underestimates.

Receptor libraries were prepared by 5' RACE. Reads for this sample came from an Illumina HiSeq 2500. A second PCR of about 6 to 11 cycles was run with a J-beta primer mix and a sample-barcoded 5' primer. Each TCR beta cDNA molecule received a unique molecular identifier from a template-switch 5' adaptor carrying 12 random nucleotides. Each sample yielded at least 3 million CDR3-containing paired-end reads. All of the RNA was converted into first-strand cDNA using the Mint cDNA synthesis kit, with a TRBC-specific oligonucleotide serving as the primer. All cDNA was treated with uracil-DNA glycosylase and then went through a first 18-cycle PCR with the universal primers M1SS and BC2_uni_R. From the authors' description of their analysis: Normalization of each sample was performed by random selection of 1 million high-quality reads, each carrying a distinct molecular identifier. Reads with shared molecular identifiers were discarded instead of being binned into consensus sequences. MiTCR, set to a Q25 quality threshold and the strictest error-elimination algorithm, was used for CDR3 identification, clonotype clustering and error correction. A nonparametric unseen species model using Euler transformation provided a lower-bound estimate of total TCR beta diversity. The public reads were quality trimmed at Q25 with fastp and then assembled into clones with MiXCR by TCRdb, keeping productive beta chains. Each CDR3 protein gets just one entry, which takes the most common genes and DNA from the rows behind it. The V and J calls come from TCRdb's annotation, not from the publication. In this sample the table shows about 930,000 distinct CDR3 sequences, 25% to 30% of which occur a single time. Approximately 10% of the sample lies in the top ten.

The CDR3 numbers 16 residues from cysteine through phenylalanine. The retained sequence is limited to the CDR3, 48 bases, with the frame set at the first base. The germline ends are 19 bases apart after V is trimmed by 0 bases and J by 6 bases. CDR1 and CDR2 were assigned from the germline V gene as SGDLS and YYNGEE. The sample also formed part of further work on T cells of mothers and their children. The second source states: Nine systemically healthy Caucasian individuals, comprising three mothers and their six children, were included as donors. cDNA synthesis used all of the extracted RNA, with around 1.5 ug of RNA in each 15 ul reaction. In the second PCR, the M1S primer added sample barcodes and 2-4 random nucleotides. More than 9.5 million TCR beta CDR3 reads were obtained from each mother, and about 3 million reads were obtained from each child. Thymic selection shapes the output of TCR recombination in a similar way in related and unrelated pairs, and inherited differences have a minor effect. Normalized repertoire overlap was always slightly but never significantly higher in related than unrelated mother-child pairs. Persistent microchimeric T cell clones were not detected, at a sensitivity of around 99 clones per million clonotypes. The study used deep NGS to compare TCR beta repertoires of mothers and children, seeking features distinguishing related mother-child pairs from unrelated individuals. On average, the children were around 11 +/- 4 years old, while the mothers were about 40 +/- 4 years old. After adapter ligation with NEBNext reagents, the libraries were sequenced on Illumina HiSeq 2000 with 100+100 nt paired-end reads. To avoid cross-contamination, the mother libraries and the child libraries were prepared a month apart and sequenced in separate runs. For each donor, somewhere between about 450,000 and 2,000,000 distinct TCR beta clonotypes were identified. Naive TCR beta clonotypes were estimated from low-frequency clonotypes matched to each donor's FACS-determined naive share, without sorting.

The rearranged chain carries TRBV9 and TRBJ2-7; matching of 5 bases hints at TRBD2 as the D gene. The origin of this receptor is a woman between 40 and 50 years old in good health. Sequencing was performed on blood. DNA sequence: TGTGCCAGCAGCGTAGCCGGAGACACGCCAGCGGCCGAGCAGTACTTC. Its translation is CASSVAGDTPAAEQYF.